The sample holds a few counts of the clone carrying this TCR beta chain. Its antigen is not known. This specimen belongs to a study of T cell repertoires in cytomegalovirus infection. About the research overall: A matching HLA type, together with CMV infection, was signaled by public TCR beta signatures. Points from the study as a whole: CMV-specific TCR beta clonotypes restricted by HLA-C were the ones dominating the ex vivo response. Identification of carriers of CMV plus the relevant HLA was achieved through cumulative public TCR beta family frequency.

Germline V gene sequence: CDR1 SEHNR, CDR2 FQNEAQ (reference sequence). V lost 7 bases to trimming and J lost 4 bases, with 13 bases between them. The CDR3 sequence is 13 residues long. One entry per CDR3 protein results from TCRdb running MiXCR on the reads. The sample carries roughly 920,000 distinct CDR3 sequences, less than 35% recorded once. The receptor's source is a human donor in good health (CMV status not recorded). Some clones in this sample may be carry-over from other donors' samples. This sequence joins TRBV7-9 and TRBJ1-1; perhaps TRBD1 as D (6 bases). Material: cultured CD8+ T cells from PBMCs, obtained from culture after CMV antigen stimulation. The CDR3 DNA sequence: TGTGCCAGCAACGGGGGGGCGACCACTGAAGCTTTCTTT. Amino acids: CASNGGATTEAFF.